The next 14 T cell receptor beta chains were all read from a single sample in a study of T-cell memory formation after mild COVID-19. Via MiXCR, TCRdb re-called the 5' RACE reads, giving one row per CDR3 protein. Of approximately 210,000 distinct CDR3 sequences in the sample, about 10% are singletons; the top ten hold 2.5% to 3.5%. Sequencing was carried out using PBMCs or a T cell subset sorted from them (not recorded which). The receptors were sampled from a man aged 18 to 29 who had mild COVID-19 (a few samples of this study predate the infection). Cell type and time point are not known.

This clonotype has at least ten counts. J is TRBJ2-5 and V is TRBV5-1; D is uncertain. Deletions cut 4 bases from V and 3 bases from J, with 10 bases between. Looked up from germline, CDR1 is SGHRS and CDR2 is YFSETQ. This CDR3 region has 13 residues. CDR3 bases: TGCGCCAGCAGCGTTCAGGTGGAAGAGACCCAGTACTTC. Encoded protein: CASSVQVEETQYF.

This clonotype was seen many times. The J gene is TRBJ2-1, the V gene TRBV5-1, with D uncertain. The germline CDR1 and CDR2 sequences are SGHRS and YFSETQ. CDR3 length: 13 residues. V was cut by 4 bases and J by 0 bases, with 5 bases left in between. DNA for the CDR3: TGCGCCAGCAGCCCCCTCTCCTACAATGAGCAGTTCTTC. It specifies CASSPLSYNEQFF.

The chain recombines TRBV5-5 with TRBJ2-5; D is perhaps TRBD2 (6 bases). The V and J ends lost 0 bases and 5 bases respectively, with 11 bases between them. The CDR3 runs 14 residues. Germline V lookup: CDR1 SGHKS, CDR2 YYEKEE (reference sequence). Here the CDR3 DNA reads TGTGCCAGCAGCTTGGTGGAGGGATGGGAGACCCAGTACTTC. Translated: CASSLVEGWETQYF. Full variable domain (outside the CDR3, taken from reference TRBV5-5 and TRBJ2-5): DAGVTQSPTHLIKTRGQQVTLRCSPISGHKSVSWYQQVLGQGPQFIFQYYEKEERGRGNFPDRFSARQFPNYSSELNVNALLLGDSALYLCASSLVEGWETQYFGPGTRLLVL.

The V call is TRBV2, the J call TRBJ2-3; D gene ambiguous. Trimming took 5 bases from V and 4 from J, leaving 7 bases between them. CDR3 length equals 12 residues. Per the germline V gene, CDR1 is SNHLY and CDR2 is FYNNEI. The CDR3, as DNA: TGTGCCAGCAGTAGTAGTTCAGATACGCAGTATTTT. This sequence encodes CASSSSSDTQYF.

This clonotype was observed a handful of times. V usage is TRBV6-6 and J usage is TRBJ1-4; TRBD1 aligns across 8 bases. V lost 5 bases, J lost 7 bases, and 3 bases stayed unmatched. The CDR3 is 13 residues long. Germline CDR1 and CDR2: MNHNY and SVGAGI (reference sequence). The chain's CDR3 is CASSRQGSEKLFF. In DNA form, the CDR3 reads TGTGCCAGCAGTCGACAGGGGAGTGAAAAACTGTTTTTT.

About this clonotype: One end of the junction does not line up with germline, which may come from a read error. The J gene is TRBJ1-6, the V gene TRBV3-1; no reliable D call. Germline V gene lookup returns CDR1 LGHDT and CDR2 YNNKEL (reference sequence). The length of the CDR3 is 13 residues. CDR3 sequence (DNA): TGTGCCAGCAGGCGGGCCCCGGGTTCACCACTCCACTTT. Translation: CASRRAPGSPLHF.

The CDR3 sequence is CASSLAVGRQGVGYNEQFF. In DNA, the CDR3 is TGTGCCAGCAGCTTAGCAGTTGGGCGACAGGGAGTTGGGTACAATGAGCAGTTCTTC. The genes are TRBV7-9 and TRBJ2-1; TRBD1 matches 7 bases. The V gene's germline CDR1 is SEHNR and CDR2 FQNEAQ (reference sequence). The V and J ends lost 0 bases and 4 bases, in that order; junction bases with no gene match: 15. This CDR3 has 19 amino acids.

The V and J genes are TRBV20-1 and TRBJ1-5; D ambiguous. The CDR3 spans 14 residues. The V and J ends lost 3 bases and 1 base respectively, with 10 bases between them. Germline V gene sequence: CDR1 DFQATT, CDR2 SNEGSKA (reference sequence). The CDR3 DNA reads TGCAGTGCTAGCATCATAGCGAGCAATCAGCCCCAGCATTTT. This translates into CSASIIASNQPQHF.

The sample holds a few counts of this clonotype. The V and J genes are TRBV7-9 and TRBJ1-1; tentative D call: TRBD1 (6 bases). Trimming removed 4 bases at V and 3 bases at J, with 15 bases between. Germline V lookup: CDR1 SEHNR, CDR2 FQNEAQ (reference sequence). The CDR3 totals 15 residues. CDR3 sequence (DNA): TGTGCCAGCAGCTCTTTACAGGGAACCGACACTGAAGCTTTCTTT. The encoded protein is CASSSLQGTDTEAFF.

This chain connects TRBV20-1 to TRBJ2-1, with D unclear. V gave up 3 bases and J gave up 10 bases, with 10 bases separating them. The CDR3 extends over 11 amino acids. The germline CDR1 and CDR2 sequences are DFQATT and SNEGSKA (reference sequence). In DNA form, the CDR3 reads TGCAGTGCTAGTCCCGGTCAGGAGCAGTTCTTC. Protein product: CSASPGQEQFF.

This clonotype was picked up many times. V and J are TRBV9 and TRBJ2-3, with 7 bases that match TRBD1. There are 16 residues in the CDR3. The ends lost 4 bases at V and 1 base at J; junction bases unmatched: 9. The germline V gene encodes CDR1 SGDLS and CDR2 YYNGEE. Written as DNA, the CDR3 is TGTGCCAGCAGCCCCCGATTAGGACAGGGCACAGATACGCAGTATTTT. It codes for CASSPRLGQGTDTQYF.

This clonotype was counted between two and nine times. The rearrangement uses TRBV28 and TRBJ2-7; D is unresolved. V was clipped by 0 bases and J by 4 bases, with 10 bases between them. The CDR3 has 14 residues. Germline V gene lookup returns CDR1 MDHEN and CDR2 SYDVKM. The CDR3: CASSLWGSPYEQYV. Written as DNA, the CDR3 is TGTGCCAGCAGTTTATGGGGCAGTCCTTACGAGCAGTACGTC.

This rearrangement joins TRBV28 to TRBJ2-3, with D possibly matching TRBD1 (6 bases). Per germline, CDR1 MDHEN and CDR2 SYDVKM. The CDR3 runs to 11 residues. The V and J ends lost 7 bases and 6 bases respectively, with 8 bases between them. CDR3 sequence (DNA): TGTGCCAGCAAAGGGGGTGATACGCAGTATTTT. Its protein is CASKGGDTQYF.

This clonotype has a handful of counts. CDR3 bases: TGTGCCAGCAGCTTAGGGACAGGGGCCAGAGAGACCCAGTACTTC. It translates to CASSLGTGARETQYF. The rearrangement uses TRBV7-2 and TRBJ2-5; 9 bases map to TRBD1. The J segment lost 4 bases and the V segment lost 1 base, leaving 4 bases of the junction unmatched. This CDR3 comprises 15 residues. Per the germline V gene, CDR1 is SGHTA and CDR2 is FQGNSA.